This TCR beta chain originates from a study of spatial heterogeneity in lung cancer. At the level of the study: Alpha-chain sequences were consistently detected in smaller numbers than beta-chain sequences.

Stated time point: sample taken at primary tumor resection. No cell sorting; template was whole RNA from tumor, lung tissue or PBMC. This clonotype was counted many times. TCR cDNA molecules were tagged individually, and each one carried a unique molecular identifier. TCRdb reprocessed the 5' RACE reads via MiXCR and lists one record per CDR3 protein. Altogether roughly 48,000 distinct CDR3 sequences are present, under 6% being singletons, with the ten largest covering approximately 12%. V was pared by 4 bases and J by 2 bases, with 11 bases between. CDR1 and CDR2 from the germline V gene are LNHDA and SQIVND (reference sequence). This CDR3 has 15 residues.

The rearrangement joins TRBV19 to TRBJ2-2; D is perhaps TRBD1 or TRBD2 (5 bases each). The sample was PBMCs, taken at surgery. The TCR was taken from a male donor with early-stage non-small cell lung cancer. This CDR3 reads CASSKGTQNTGELFF. CDR3 DNA sequence: TGTGCCAGTAGTAAAGGGACGCAAAACACCGGGGAGCTGTTTTTT.